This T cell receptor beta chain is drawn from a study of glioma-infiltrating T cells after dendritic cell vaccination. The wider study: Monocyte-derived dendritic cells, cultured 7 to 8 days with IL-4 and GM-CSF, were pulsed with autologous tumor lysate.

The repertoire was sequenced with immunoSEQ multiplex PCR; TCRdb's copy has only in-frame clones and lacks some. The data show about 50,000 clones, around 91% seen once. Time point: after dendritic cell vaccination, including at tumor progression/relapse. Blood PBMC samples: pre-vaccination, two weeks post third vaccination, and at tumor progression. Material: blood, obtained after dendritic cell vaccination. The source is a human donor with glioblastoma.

This chain's CDR3 is CASSIPGGPDTQYF. Written as DNA, the CDR3 is TGTGCCAGTAGTATTCCGGGAGGGCCAGATACGCAGTATTTT. J is TRBJ2-3 and V is TRBV19; 8 nucleotides align to TRBD2. The junction had 3 bases not matched to a gene; V was cut back by 3 bases and J by 4 bases. CDR1 and CDR2 (germline): LNHDA, SQIVND (reference sequence). The CDR3 runs to 14 residues.